This T cell receptor (beta chain) appears in the sequencing data of a study of OX40 agonist ivuxolimab in advanced cancers. Overall study context: Intravenous ivuxolimab was administered to patients every 2 weeks at 0.01 to 10 mg/kg. Study results and caveats: In the 0.1 to 3.0 mg/kg range, CD4+ and CD8+ blood T cells had expanded clonally by week 6. Clonal expansion was among the lowest in partial responders at 0.1-3.0 mg/kg, especially CD8+.

Profiling relied on immunoSEQ multiplex PCR, and the TCRdb table lists in-frame clones only, not all of them. The repertoire has some 76,000 clones, around four fifths of them found once; the top ten carry around 1.7%. Per germline, CDR1 ENHRY and CDR2 SYGVKD. The CDR3 loop spans 14 amino acids. V trimming: 2 bases; J trimming: 9 bases; junction bases outside the gene matches: 6. Turning to this clone: Its cognate antigen is unknown.

The sequence derives from an adult with an advanced solid tumor such as melanoma, head and neck, liver or kidney cancer. V is TRBV10-3 and J is TRBJ1-5; 8 positions agree with TRBD1. Specimen: CD4+ or CD8+ T cells sorted from blood, collected in a trial of the OX40 agonist ivuxolimab. The CDR3 nucleotides read TGTGCCATCAGTGAGGACAGGGGTGGGGGGCCCCAGCATTTT. Its protein product is CAISEDRGGGPQHF.